What follows are 21 T cell receptor beta chains derived from one specimen sequenced in a study of T cells in Graves' hyperthyroidism and ophthalmopathy. RNA transcripts were the template for amplifying TCR beta CDR3 regions. Using the HTBI primer set, a first-round RT-PCR was run on the TCR CDR3. TCRdb itself ran the multiplex PCR reads through MiXCR, one entry per CDR3 protein. Of around 350,000 distinct CDR3 sequences in the sample, about 17% are singletons; the top ten hold roughly 35%. The sample comprised blood. These receptors were taken from a woman in her 30s with Graves' hyperthyroidism that later progressed to Graves' ophthalmopathy.

The chain couples TRBV5-5 to TRBJ2-7; D could derive from TRBD1 or TRBD2 (5 bases each). CDR1 is SGHKS, CDR2 YYEKEE, per germline (reference sequence). The ends were cut back, 3 bases at V and 0 bases at J, with 10 bases in the middle. The CDR3 is 14 residues long. The CDR3 sequence: CASSWDLGSYEQYF. In nucleotides, the CDR3 is TGTGCCAGCAGCTGGGACCTGGGCTCCTACGAGCAGTACTTC.

J is TRBJ2-1 and V is TRBV15, with 10 bases that match TRBD1. CDR3 size: 15 residues. V dropped 1 base and J dropped 8; count of bases not matched to a gene: 5. Germline CDR1 reads LNHNV; CDR2 reads YYDKDF (reference sequence). CDR3 bases: TGTGCCACCAGCAGAGGTCCCGGGACAGGGGATGAGCAGTTCTTC. Its translation: CATSRGPGTGDEQFF.

The gene calls are TRBV6-4 and TRBJ2-1; 10 bases agree with TRBD2. The CDR3 length is 16 residues. CDR1 and CDR2 from the germline V gene are MRHNA and SNTAGT. J gave up 8 bases and V 0 bases, and 7 bases lay outside the gene matches. The chain's CDR3 is CASSDSPSGSYHEQFF. Here the CDR3 DNA reads TGTGCCAGCAGTGACTCCCCTAGCGGGAGTTATCATGAGCAGTTCTTC.

The rearrangement uses TRBV5-1 and TRBJ2-5; D uncertain. Trimming shortened V by 0 bases and J by 5 bases, and 17 bases separated the two germline ends. The CDR3 is made up of 16 amino acids. Germline assignment: CDR1 SGHRS and CDR2 YFSETQ. The CDR3 DNA reads TGCGCCAGCAGCTTGGGGGGAATCCGGAACGGGGAGACCCAGTACTTC. Protein product: CASSLGGIRNGETQYF.

The sample holds many counts of this clonotype. The V call is TRBV28, the J call TRBJ1-2; D possibly corresponds to TRBD1 (5 bases). Germline values: CDR1 MDHEN, CDR2 SYDVKM. The CDR3 totals 13 residues. V was cut by 3 bases and J by 5 bases, with 10 bases left in between. DNA for the CDR3: TGTGCCAGCAGTTTCGGGGCAGGGTATGGCTACACCTTC. Translated: CASSFGAGYGYTF.

Ten or more counts support this clonotype. V usage is TRBV28 and J usage is TRBJ2-1; D possibly corresponds to TRBD2 (7 bases). Trimming took 3 bases from V and 6 from J, leaving 15 bases between them. The CDR3 has 15 amino acids. Germline CDR1 MDHEN, CDR2 SYDVKM. The CDR3 coding sequence is TGTGCCAGCAGTTTGGGAGGGGGGATCGCCAATGAGCAGTTCTTC. It specifies CASSLGGGIANEQFF.

The gene calls are TRBV27 and TRBJ1-5; TRBD1 matches at 7 bases. The germline CDR1 and CDR2 sequences are MNHEY and SMNVEV (reference sequence). The V gene end was trimmed by 3 bases and the J gene end by 7 bases; junction bases not matched to a gene: 9. This CDR3 is 15 amino acids long. CDR3 sequence: CASSLLDRTQQPQHF. CDR3 in DNA: TGTGCCAGCAGTTTGCTGGACAGGACGCAACAGCCCCAGCATTTT.

CDR3 region: CSARPGLAGDLGWGEQFF. The CDR3 coding sequence is TGCAGTGCTAGACCGGGACTAGCGGGAGATCTGGGTTGGGGTGAGCAGTTCTTC. V gene TRBV20-1 combines with J gene TRBJ2-1, with 14 bases that match TRBD2. Per the germline V gene, CDR1 is DFQATT and CDR2 is SNEGSKA (reference sequence). The CDR3 is made up of 18 amino acids. V trimming: 2 bases; J trimming: 9 bases; junction bases outside the gene matches: 15.

The table lists this clonotype with many counts. The CDR3 sequence is CASSTAASYNEQFF. CDR3 in DNA: TGTGCCAGCAGTACAGCGGCCTCCTACAATGAGCAGTTCTTC. The chain combines TRBV7-9 with TRBJ2-1; the D gene is possibly TRBD2 (5 bases). Germline V gene data show CDR1 as SEHNR and CDR2 as FQNEAQ (reference sequence). Trimming removed 6 bases from V and 0 bases from J, with 9 bases in between. The CDR3 has 14 amino acids.

The CDR3 loop is CASSSAGTGGGYGYTF. CDR3 nucleotides: TGTGCCAGCAGTTCCGCCGGGACAGGGGGAGGATATGGCTACACCTTC. This sequence joins TRBV12-3 or TRBV12-4 and TRBJ1-2, with 11 positions matching TRBD1. The CDR3 contains 16 residues. With V trimmed by 4 bases and J by 5 bases, 9 bases remained unmatched.

The rearrangement joins TRBV10-3 to TRBJ2-7, with 9 bases lining up with TRBD1. The CDR3 is 15 amino acids. Germline V CDR1 and CDR2: ENHRY, SYGVKD. The V gene end was trimmed by 4 bases and the J gene end by 0 bases; junction bases not matched to a gene: 4. CDR3 sequence reads: CAISGDRASSYEQYF. The CDR3 coding sequence is TGTGCCATCAGTGGGGACAGGGCGAGCTCCTACGAGCAGTACTTC.

This clonotype has only one observation. The V and J genes are TRBV20-1 and TRBJ1-2; the match to TRBD1 covers 9 bases. This CDR3 spans 18 amino acids. In germline, CDR1 is DFQATT, CDR2 SNEGSKA (reference sequence). V was pared by 6 bases and J by 7 bases, with 24 bases of the junction left unmatched. CDR3 in amino acids: CSALPGQGSVGEVGGYTF. Here the CDR3 DNA reads TGCAGTGCCTTACCGGGACAGGGCTCGGTTGGAGAAGTGGGTGGCTACACCTTC.

The rearrangement uses TRBV5-6 and TRBJ1-5, with 12 bases that match TRBD1. This CDR3 has 14 amino acids. V was clipped by 4 bases and J by 6 bases; unmatched bases: 2. CDR1 is SGHDT and CDR2 is YYEEEE in the germline V gene. The CDR3 sequence: CASSGGQGAQPQHF. The CDR3 coding sequence is TGTGCCAGCAGCGGGGGACAGGGGGCTCAGCCCCAGCATTTT. Based on the CDR3 plus reference TRBV5-6 and TRBJ1-5, the full variable domain is DAGVTQSPTHLIKTRGQQVTLRCSPKSGHDTVSWYQQALGQGPQFIFQYYEEEERQRGNFPDRFSGHQFPNYSSELNVNALLLGDSALYLCASSGGQGAQPQHFGDGTRLSIL.

There are many counts of this clonotype. The CDR3 protein is CASRGDRVADTQYF. DNA for the CDR3: TGTGCCAGCAGGGGGGACAGGGTAGCAGATACGCAGTATTTT. The V gene is TRBV28, the J gene TRBJ2-3, with 9 bases matching TRBD1. The trim removed 6 bases at V and 4 bases at J, leaving 5 bases unmatched. This CDR3 spans 14 amino acids. The germline CDR1 and CDR2 sequences are MDHEN and SYDVKM.

The chain has TRBV7-2 and TRBJ2-7; D may be TRBD1 (5 bases). The CDR3 loop spans 13 amino acids. Germline V lookup: CDR1 SGHTA, CDR2 FQGNSA. Trimming cost V 5 bases and J 5 bases, with 13 bases left between them. The chain's CDR3 is CASSRLVRDEQYF. The CDR3 coding sequence is TGTGCCAGCAGCCGACTGGTCAGGGACGAGCAGTACTTC.

Comments on this clonotype: A read error may account for a junction end that differs from germline. The chain recombines TRBV4-1 with TRBJ2-2; TRBD2 aligns across 9 bases. The CDR3 is 16 amino acids. The germline CDR1 and CDR2 sequences are MGHRA and YSYEKL. Here the CDR3 reads CASSQRAGGNTGELLF. CDR3 DNA: TGCGCCAGCAGCCAACGAGCGGGGGGTAACACCGGGGAGCTGCTTTTT.

In its sample, this clonotype was seen many times. V usage is TRBV19 and J usage is TRBJ1-2, with TRBD1 identical over 7 bases. J was trimmed by 0 bases and V by 3 bases; bases with no gene match: 1. The CDR3 runs 14 residues. Germline loops: CDR1 LNHDA, CDR2 SQIVND (reference sequence). The CDR3 coding sequence is TGTGCCAGTAGTATGACAGGGTCTAACTATGGCTACACCTTC. This translates into CASSMTGSNYGYTF.

This rearrangement joins TRBV7-6 to TRBJ2-2, with 7 bases aligning to TRBD2. The CDR3 runs to 19 residues. Losses at the gene ends were 2 bases for V and 5 bases for J; bases not matched to a gene: 17. Germline V gives CDR1 SGHVS, CDR2 FNYEAQ. The CDR3 here is CASSLNPLGGSGETGELFF. In DNA, the CDR3 is TGTGCCAGCAGCTTAAACCCCCTCGGCGGGAGCGGTGAGACCGGGGAGCTGTTTTTT.

This clonotype was recorded only once. This chain connects TRBV6-2 or TRBV6-3 to TRBJ1-1; no firm D call. Germline loops: CDR1 MNHEY, CDR2 SVGEGT. This CDR3 contains 15 residues. The V and J ends lost 0 bases and 3 bases respectively, with 11 bases between them. CDR3: CASSYSFRVDTEAFF. In DNA, the CDR3 is TGTGCCAGCAGTTACTCGTTCCGGGTCGACACTGAAGCTTTCTTT.

This chain uses TRBV20-1 with TRBJ2-1; D uncertain. Between the trimmed V and J ends, which lost 3 bases and 0 bases, there was a span of 15 bases. Germline CDR1 and CDR2: DFQATT and SNEGSKA (reference sequence). The CDR3 covers 16 residues. This CDR3 is CSASELFLSSYNEQFF. The DNA of the CDR3 is TGCAGTGCTAGTGAGCTCTTCCTAAGCTCCTACAATGAGCAGTTCTTC.

The table lists this clonotype with a few counts. The CDR3 DNA reads TGTGCCAGCAGTAGTTCGCGGGGGGCAAGAAGCGGGGAGCTGTTTTTT. Translated: CASSSSRGARSGELFF. This chain links TRBV25-1 with TRBJ2-2; TRBD2 aligns across 8 bases. The germline V gene has CDR1 MGHDK and CDR2 SYGVNS. This CDR3 contains 16 residues. Germline trimming cut 5 bases from V and 7 bases from J; bases unmatched to any gene: 12. Together with reference TRBV25-1 and TRBJ2-2, the CDR3 gives the full variable domain: EADIYQTPRYLVIGTGKKITLECSQTMGHDKMYWYQQDPGMELHLIHYSYGVNSTEKGDLSSESTVSRIRTEHFPLTLESARPSHTSQYLCASSSSRGARSGELFFGEGSRLTVL.